What follows is one T cell receptor (beta chain) and its context. Antigen: not known. The sample comes from a study of blood T cells in healthy people across ages. Study conclusions and caveats: Changes in expanded clonotypes were possibly confounded, as the CMV status of donors was unknown.

Total RNA, at least 5.5 micrograms per sample, came from PBMCs. A second about 7 to 11 cycle PCR used barcoded and J-beta primers. Carrying 12 random nucleotides, a template-switch adaptor labeled each individual cDNA molecule. TCRdb re-called the 5' RACE reads through MiXCR, storing one row per CDR3 protein. The repertoire holds roughly 700,000 distinct CDR3 sequences, with roughly 25% as singletons. Between the trimmed V and J ends, which lost 5 bases and 1 base, there was a span of 11 bases. The germline gives CDR1 SGHAT, CDR2 FQDESV (reference sequence). The CDR3 has 14 amino acids. The data also belong to a second study, concerning T cells of mothers and their children.

The specimen sequenced was blood. This clonotype was sampled from a boy aged 10-17 years in good health. The genes are TRBV11-1 and TRBJ1-1; TRBD1 might be the D (5 bases). In DNA, the CDR3 is TGTGCCAGCAGCACCGGGACTGAGAACACTGAAGCTTTCTTT. This encodes CASSTGTENTEAFF.